This TCR beta chain was sequenced in a study of cytomegalovirus exposure and HLA in healthy donors. Study-wide points: Most observed TCR sequences were rare, whereas some public TCRs were detected in many donors.

Remarks on this clone: The antigen remains undetermined.

The PCR was carried out with 60 Vbeta primers and 13 Jbeta primers. The protocol was immunoSEQ multiplex PCR, while the TCRdb copy is restricted to in-frame clones and leaves out a portion. The data show 150,000 or so clones, roughly 74% seen once. Input material: PBMCs. The sequence derives from a man between 18 and 29 years old in good health and CMV-seronegative.

The CDR3 region has the DNA TGTGCCAGTAGTGGAGGGACGGCGTCCGGCAATCAGCCCCAGCATTTT. This translates into CASSGGTASGNQPQHF. The V call is TRBV19, the J call TRBJ1-5; D is perhaps TRBD1 (5 bases). Germline values: CDR1 LNHDA, CDR2 SQIVND (reference sequence). The CDR3 runs 16 residues. V lost 5 bases, J lost 2 bases, and 16 bases lay in between.